Detailed here is one TCR beta chain. This clone was observed a handful of times. This receptor's antigen is unknown. No base quality values were provided; no much bigger clone lies one nucleotide off. The sample holds other DNA sequences that translate to the same CDR3. The data were obtained in a study of shared clonotypes between healthy human individuals (dated by TCRdb to about 2020). At the level of the whole study: A couple of women and three men aged 18 to 49 years were included in the cohort. For each donor, three plates each were used for CD4 naive and CD4 memory, two plates were used for CD8 naive, and one plate was used for CD8 memory. The study deeply sequenced blood TCR repertoires of several healthy adults to estimate repertoire size and the extent of clonotype sharing between individuals. To increase sequencing depth and limit assay-specific biases, different laboratories used diverse techniques to prepare libraries and sequence TCR repertoires. Between about 0.9 and 10 billion PBMCs per donor were obtained by leukapheresis.

Study-wide findings and limitations: Sharing across several donors was observed for approximately 5% of naive CD4, under 4% of naive CD8, 2% to 2.5% of memory CD4, and about 0.4% of memory CD8 clonotypes. Naive subsets generally had larger estimated clonotype richness than memory subsets did. Sampling was limited to blood, and TCR repertoires in tissue likely differ from TCR repertoires in blood. Incomplete sequencing was indicated by rarefaction of sorted-subset datasets, despite the large sequencing depth. Higher generation probabilities were observed for clonotypes shared by all four sorted-subset donors than for non-shared clonotypes. The genetic and exposure-history diversity represented was limited by the small number of donors. Pairwise subsampling led to the expectation that sequencing depth would affect the degree of clonotype sharing among donors.

Donors were healthy HIV-negative adults with no recently reported acute infections or vaccinations. Every donor was a Caucasian adult living in Nashville, Tennessee, USA. CD4+ T cells were enriched by magnetic negative selection; naive cells were then positively selected on CD45RA, and the negative fraction formed the memory subset. Blood was obtained by leukapheresis, after which PBMCs were separated by Ficoll-Histopaque density gradient centrifugation and cryopreserved in liquid nitrogen vapor phase. Analytical flow cytometry was used to check the purity and quantity of each magnetically sorted T cell population. Each sorted fraction had its genomic DNA isolated and then quantified by UV absorbance on a Nanodrop 2000c. Using the deep immunoSEQ assay, multiplex PCR amplified TCR CDR3 regions from genomic DNA. For each cell subset, the extracted genomic DNA was distributed evenly across all wells of several immunoSEQ 96-well plates, and each plate served as one replicate. For sorted subsets, around 0.2 ug genomic DNA, equal to approximately 30,000 T cell genomes, was loaded into each replicate PCR. The purified libraries were quantified using a Qubit 3.0 fluorometer, sized with a Bioanalyzer 2100, and then quantified again using the KAPA Library Quantification kit. Every immunoSEQ 96-well plate was sequenced on a separate single-read 150-cycle Illumina NextSeq 550 flow cell. The paper's data handling went like this. Because the immunoSEQ output held only junctional sequences and lacked quality scores, the filtering could not match the filtering applied to full-length reads. Sequences were annotated with PyIR, a Python wrapper for IgBLAST v1.9, and V/J genes and CDR3 were assigned using IMGT germline references. Reads with weak V/J assignments (E-value above 1e-6), missing CDR3, stop codons, out-of-frame junctions, or ambiguous translated residues were removed. V3J clonotypes were defined as sequences sharing the same inferred V gene, J gene, and CDR3 amino acid sequence. The percentage overlap between two repertoires was calculated by dividing the number of shared unique clonotypes by the size of the smaller repertoire. Three approaches were used to assess repertoire richness: RTK rarefaction, the Chao1 estimator, and Recon v2.1 estimates of unobserved clonotypes. OLGA was used to compute generation probabilities for all TCRbeta clonotypes that the gDNA method yielded from a handful of donors. Here the immuneACCESS table is served through TCRdb, limited to in-frame sequences with V and J called. Missing clones are a known gap in these copies; in checked studies unresolved V genes cover under half, and the rest lacks a known reason. That table furnishes V, J and clone size, whereas the DNA furnished D and trimming. This sample holds some 680,000 clones; less than 80% were observed only once. Roughly 2% of the sample is held by the ten biggest clonotypes.

From V the trimming removes 4 bases and from J it removes 4 bases, while the gene matches leave 8 bases of the junction unaccounted for. Including cysteine and phenylalanine, the CDR3 has 15 amino acids. Of all the DNA, just the CDR3 is kept, 45 bases in frame from base 1. CDR1 SGHRS and CDR2 YFSETQ are derived from the germline V gene. This receptor was obtained from a woman under 40 in good health. This chain is built from TRBV5-1 and TRBJ2-1; 7 bases in the junction line up with TRBD1. The specimen sequenced was memory CD4+ T cells sorted from blood. What this sample's cell subset or site label stands for: CD45RA-negative fraction. The CDR3 here reads CASSRDSASYNEQFF. The nucleotides read TGCGCCAGCAGCCGGGACAGCGCATCGTACAATGAGCAGTTCTTC.